These T cell receptor beta chains were read from a single sample in a study of blood T cell repertoires in COVID-19. Assay: immunoSEQ multiplex PCR; the TCRdb copy retains only in-frame clones and omits some. Of around 190,000 clones in the sample, under 80% are singletons; the top ten hold roughly an eighth. The sequencing input was peripheral blood. The receptors come from a woman in her forties or fifties with acute or convalescent COVID-19. Each CDR3 is given with its conserved first and last residue. Fields, in order: J gene, V gene, D gene, clone size, CDR3 DNA, CDR3 protein. D genes are given only for firm matches. Clone size is given for some rows only: seen once, a few or many times, or a class if the clone is expanded.

J gene: TRBJ1-2
V gene: TRBV28
D gene: TRBD1
clone size: few
CDR3 DNA: TGTGCCAGCAGTCAAACAGGGGGGGACTATGGCTACACCTTC
CDR3 protein: CASSQTGGDYGYTF

J gene: TRBJ2-3
V gene: TRBV28
D gene: TRBD1
clone size: .
CDR3 DNA: TGTGCCAGCAGTTTATGGGCCAACAGGGGTTCATGGGGCCCAGATACGCAGTATTTT
CDR3 protein: CASSLWANRGSWGPDTQYF

J gene: TRBJ2-1
V gene: TRBV6-6
D gene: TRBD2
clone size: few
CDR3 DNA: TGTGCCAGCATGAATAGCGGGGGGAACAATGAGCAGTTCTTC
CDR3 protein: CASMNSGGNNEQFF

J gene: TRBJ1-2
V gene: TRBV19
D gene: .
clone size: .
CDR3 DNA: TGTGCCAGTAATCAGGACTCGGGAAATATGGACTATGGCTACACCTTC
CDR3 protein: CASNQDSGNMDYGYTF

J gene: TRBJ2-2
V gene: TRBV30
D gene: TRBD1
clone size: .
CDR3 DNA: TGTGCCTGGAATCGAGGGGGCACAGGGGGTTCGGCCGGGGAGCTGTTTTTT
CDR3 protein: CAWNRGGTGGSAGELFF

J gene: TRBJ1-2
V gene: TRBV2
D gene: .
clone size: few
CDR3 DNA: TGTGCCAGCAGTGAAGGTACATTCTATGGCTACACCTTC
CDR3 protein: CASSEGTFYGYTF

J gene: TRBJ2-7
V gene: TRBV7-8
D gene: TRBD2
clone size: .
CDR3 DNA: TGTGCCAGCAGTCAGACTAGCGGGAGTTACGAGCAGTACTTC
CDR3 protein: CASSQTSGSYEQYF

J gene: TRBJ2-1
V gene: TRBV3-1/TRBV3-2
D gene: .
clone size: .
CDR3 DNA: TGTGCCAGCAGCCAAGATCTAGAGCCCCGCTACAATGAGCAGTTCTTC
CDR3 protein: CASSQDLEPRYNEQFF

J gene: TRBJ2-5
V gene: TRBV11-2
D gene: TRBD2
clone size: .
CDR3 DNA: TGTGCCAGCAGCCCTGACCGACTAGCGGGGTATGAGACCCAGTACTTC
CDR3 protein: CASSPDRLAGYETQYF

J gene: TRBJ2-3
V gene: TRBV7-8
D gene: .
clone size: .
CDR3 DNA: TGTGCCAGCAGCCTACAGGAGCCCGATACGCAGTATTTT
CDR3 protein: CASSLQEPDTQYF

J gene: TRBJ2-2
V gene: TRBV5-6
D gene: TRBD1
clone size: once
CDR3 DNA: TGTGCCAGCAGCTTGGTGGGGGACAGTCGGGAGCTGTTTTTT
CDR3 protein: CASSLVGDSRELFF

J gene: TRBJ1-2
V gene: TRBV9
D gene: .
clone size: .
CDR3 DNA: TGTGCCAGCAGCGTAGTGGCTGTCAATCCCTATGGCTACACCTTC
CDR3 protein: CASSVVAVNPYGYTF

J gene: TRBJ2-1
V gene: TRBV27
D gene: TRBD2
clone size: once
CDR3 DNA: TGTGCCAGCAGCTCCCTCGGACTGGCGGGGGGCGGTGAGCAGTTCTTC
CDR3 protein: CASSSLGLAGGGEQFF